This T cell receptor (beta chain) was identified in a study of cytomegalovirus exposure and HLA in healthy donors (TCRdb year 2017). Looking at the study overall: According to an earlier analysis of 587 of the donors, roughly 180 million T cells yielded over 100 million unique TCR beta sequences and 276 Gb of sequence data. Class I and class II HLA loci were covered by the typing at four-digit resolution. The study profiled the T cell repertoires of under 850 subjects by immunosequencing and related them to cytomegalovirus serostatus. An early release that covered more than 550 HLA-typed donors contained approximately 300 gigabases of sequencing data and around 80 million unique TCR sequences. All discovery cohort repertoires had been generated on a single sequencing platform. The genetic ancestry cluster associated with self-reported Caucasian donors included about 81% of the approximately 410 genotyped donors. To predict cytomegalovirus infection status, the study combined high-throughput TCR immunosequencing, statistical association of individual TCRs with disease status, and machine learning. An earlier analysis of roughly 580 of the donors used high-throughput TCR beta sequencing to judge whether each TCR beta V gene segment behaved as functional or pseudogenic. The study aimed to test whether signatures of past pathogen exposure could be identified by cataloging public T cell receptors. On average, roughly 240,000 unique TCR beta nucleotide sequences were sequenced per donor among a few hundred genotyped donors of the cohort, with about 19% of those sequences being non-productive. A later analysis re-examined previously published TCR beta repertoires from roughly 650 donors and added high-resolution HLA genotyping to investigate patterns of TCR occurrence. Typing coverage varied by locus: about 620-640 donors for A, B, C, DRB1 and DQB1; roughly 500 for DQA1; more than 600 for DPA1; approximately 490 for DPB1. Besides the first cohort of under 700 subjects, a separate validation cohort made up of 120 different subjects was used. Four to six DR-DQ haplotypes were handled as single units for association and clustering, since linkage in the cohort was strong. In a later genetic analysis, genome-wide SNP genotypes for about three fifths of the 666 donors were used, and that subset was treated as a discovery cohort. Donor age, sex, ethnicity and CMV serostatus were compiled together with the repertoire data. The later analysis used no new phenotypic data to find candidate immune exposures, relying instead on TCR beta sequences and their occurrence across donors.

The library came from the immunoSEQ multiplex PCR assay. For the multiplex PCR, a mixture combining 60 forward primers for TCR Vbeta segments and 13 reverse primers for TCR Jbeta segments was used. Amplification of the CDR3 region of rearranged TCR beta genes was performed with a multiplex PCR assay on genomic DNA. Amplified TCR beta libraries were sequenced as 87-base-pair reads on the Illumina HiSeq System. The source study handled its data this way. In a later analysis, tens of millions of unique TCR beta chains were counted across the 500 to 700 repertoires, and around 10 million of these chains were shared by at least two donors. To remove PCR and sequencing errors, raw reads were error-corrected and collapsed into unique sequences using a nearest-neighbor algorithm that merged closely related sequences. CDR3 sequences were aligned to IMGT reference sequences to assign V, D and J gene segments. Each retained sequence needed at least a six-nucleotide match to both a V gene segment and a J gene segment. A rearrangement was called productive if the CDR3 had no stop codons and remained in frame with V and J, and every other rearrangement was called non-productive. CDR3 was defined by IMGT convention, running from the second conserved V-encoded cysteine to the conserved J-encoded phenylalanine. The earlier analysis of some 580 of the donors excluded any sequence lacking an unambiguous match to a single V gene segment. In an earlier analysis of approximately 560 of the donors, a V segment was called functional when productive rearrangements were above 56.7%, and segregating when the standard deviation between donors exceeded 5%. A statistical classification framework was built for diagnosing cytomegalovirus status from the catalog of TCR beta chain sequences. A later analysis assigned V and J genes by comparing TCR nucleotide sequences with IMGT/GENE-DB human TR gene sequences. The TCRdist pipeline was used in a later analysis to assign CDR3 sequences and most-parsimonious VDJ recombination scenarios. In a later analysis, every TCR beta chain was defined by the combination of its CDR3 amino acid sequence and its V-gene family, and reads without a unique V-gene family were dropped. A later analysis removed over 500 highly shared, low-generation-probability nucleotide sequences to deal with suspected cross-contamination and a sequencing artifact. A later analysis calculated a clonal expansion index for each public chain from normalized within-repertoire ranks of inferred template counts. In a later analysis, generation probabilities were computed using a VDJ recombination model fitted to out-of-frame rearrangements, and the results were checked against IGoR. Hypergeometric tests were used in a later analysis to score TCR-TCR, TCR-HLA and TCR-CMV co-occurrence, with a repertoire-size bias correction applied to the TCR pairs. In a later analysis, false discovery rates were estimated by permuting HLA or CMV assignments 20 times. In a later analysis, co-occurring TCRs were grouped using DBSCAN, with TCRdist sequence similarity added in when clustering inside HLA-allele-positive subsets. For co-occurrence clustering, repertoires with fewer than 30,000 or more than 120,000 public chains were excluded, along with roughly five repertoires with anomalous nucleotide sharing. As stored in TCRdb, this immuneACCESS dataset retains in-frame rearrangements with V and J assigned. A fraction of the clones does not appear; measured against another copy, unresolved V genes explain less than half of the discrepancy, and the remainder lacks a known reason. The DNA gave D and trimming, while V, J and clone size come from that table. Across this sample there are under 150,000 clones, with around 83% seen only once. About 3.8% of the sample goes to the ten largest clones.

Summary of the overall study and its limitations: A later genetic analysis reported fewer N-insertions in productive TCRs among donors in an Asian-associated ancestry cluster than the roughly 700-donor mean. Because counts were too low, about 15 rarely observed V segments, including chromosome 9 orphons, were left out of the earlier analysis of over 550 of the donors. In a later analysis, several top co-occurrence clusters were reported to appear linked to parvovirus B19, influenza, CMV and Epstein-Barr virus. According to a later analysis, most CMV-associated TCR beta chains appeared to be HLA-restricted, and the HLA associations seemed to be driven largely by CMV exposure. Broadly in line with IMGT annotations, most TCR beta V segments showed up in productive rearrangements about 90% or about 30% of the time in an earlier analysis of several hundred of the donors. Specific HLA alleles were associated with 15,000 to 20,000 TCR beta sequences at a false discovery rate of 0.05 in a later analysis. A further reported finding was that TCR beta sequences accurately predicted the HLA-A and HLA-B alleles for most subjects in the first cohort. A group of highly shared sequence variants was considered likely to be a technical artifact of the sequencing pipeline. In both the original and validation cohorts, the classifier was reported to diagnose cytomegalovirus status with high specificity and sensitivity. The study listed 170 or so TCR beta chains as associated with cytomegalovirus. It was suggested by the authors that the approach could potentially be generalized to other disease states and immunological phenotypes. CMV serostatus was the only immune exposure information available for the cohort. In a later analysis, HLA-associated TCR beta chains showed more clonal expansion and lower generation probabilities than non-associated chains that were equally common. An association between a missense DCLRE1C variant and V-gene and J-gene trimming of TCR beta chains was found in a later genetic analysis and replicated in an independent cohort. In a later analysis, TCR association rates were found to vary across HLA loci, with the most associated TCRs seen for DRB1 alleles and the fewest for HLA-C alleles. This cohort had only TCR beta chains sequenced, and the lack of alpha or paired-chain data limited which features could be detected. HLA typing was unavailable for some donors at each locus, so association tests used only the typed subset. Roughly uniform sequencing depth across donors was assumed in presence/absence analyses, although this assumption may not hold. Some IMGT-functional V segments, including TRBV6-2 and TRBV6-3, could not be told apart with the 87-base-pair reads, so those segments were excluded. Linkage disequilibrium might explain the correlated functional status among segregating V segments, but an unknown experimental factor could not be excluded. When HLA alleles, especially DR and DQ, strongly co-occurred, attributing TCR associations to individual alleles was difficult. Most TCR sequences were seen in very few donors, while some public TCRs were found in many individuals. Three of the identified cytomegalovirus-associated TCR beta chains were confirmed in vitro to be specific for cytomegalovirus antigens.

V is cut by 3 bases and J by 3 bases, and the space between the germline ends is 21 bases. Based on the germline V gene, the CDR1 and CDR2 sequences are ENHRY and SYGVKD. From its cysteine to its phenylalanine, the CDR3 spans 17 amino acids. The only DNA kept is the CDR3, 51 bases in frame from the first base. As concerns this clone: The antigen it recognizes is unknown. It has no much larger one-base neighbor in the sample; base qualities were not kept.

The cohort was made up of 666 healthy bone marrow donors. At the time of sampling, all cohort members were nominally healthy, though unrecorded immune exposures were likely present. The donor tested CMV seropositive and was one of the 289 seropositive cohort members. A peripheral blood sample was provided by each donor, and peripheral blood mononuclear cells were used for TCR beta sequencing. The Qiagen DNeasy Blood Extraction Kit was used to extract genomic DNA from the blood cell samples. Source material: PBMCs. This chain joins TRBV10-3 to TRBJ2-7; the D region possibly corresponds to TRBD1 (6 bases align). The source of this sequence is a man aged 40-50 years in good health and CMV-seropositive. The CDR3 protein: CAISDPNRANPNYEQYF. The nucleotides are TGTGCCATCAGTGACCCAAACAGGGCTAACCCCAACTACGAGCAGTACTTC.